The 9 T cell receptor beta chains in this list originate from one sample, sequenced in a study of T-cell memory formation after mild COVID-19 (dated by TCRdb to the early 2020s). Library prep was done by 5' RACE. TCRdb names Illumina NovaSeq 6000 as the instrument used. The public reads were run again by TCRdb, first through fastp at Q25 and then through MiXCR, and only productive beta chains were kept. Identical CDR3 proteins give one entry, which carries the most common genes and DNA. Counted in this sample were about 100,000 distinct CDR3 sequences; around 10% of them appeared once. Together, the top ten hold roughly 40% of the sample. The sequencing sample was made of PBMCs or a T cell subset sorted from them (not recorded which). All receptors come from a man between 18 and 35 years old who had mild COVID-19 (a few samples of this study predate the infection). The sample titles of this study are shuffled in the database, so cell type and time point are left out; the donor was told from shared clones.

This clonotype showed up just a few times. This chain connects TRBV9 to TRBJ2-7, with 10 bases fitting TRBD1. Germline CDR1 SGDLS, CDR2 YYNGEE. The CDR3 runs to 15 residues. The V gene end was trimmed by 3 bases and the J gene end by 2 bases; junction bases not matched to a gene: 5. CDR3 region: CASSAGTGEAYEQYF. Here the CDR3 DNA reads TGTGCCAGCAGCGCCGGGACAGGGGAAGCCTACGAGCAGTACTTC.

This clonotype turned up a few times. The CDR3 is CASSLVAGPNTEAFF. Here the CDR3 DNA reads TGTGCCAGCAGCTTAGTCGCAGGGCCGAACACTGAAGCTTTCTTT. The chain links TRBV7-9 to TRBJ1-1; the D gene is possibly TRBD1 (5 bases). V lost 1 base and J lost 1, with 10 bases in between. The CDR3 length is 15 residues. Germline V gene sequence: CDR1 SEHNR, CDR2 FQNEAQ (reference sequence).

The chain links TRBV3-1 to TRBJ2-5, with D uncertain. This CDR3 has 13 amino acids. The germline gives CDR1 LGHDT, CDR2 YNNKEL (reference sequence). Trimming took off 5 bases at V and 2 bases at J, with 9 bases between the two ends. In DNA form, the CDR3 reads TGTGCCAGCAGCGCCTCGGAACAAGAGACCCAGTACTTC. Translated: CASSASEQETQYF.

CDR3 loop: CASSFGGHGEQFF. The CDR3 nucleotides are TGTGCCAGCAGCTTCGGGGGCCATGGTGAGCAGTTCTTC. The rearrangement uses TRBV5-4 and TRBJ2-1; possibly TRBD1 or TRBD2 for D (6 bases each). CDR1 and CDR2 (germline): SGHNT, YYREEE (reference sequence). Trimming cost V 2 bases and J 9 bases, with 12 bases left between them. This CDR3 has 13 residues.

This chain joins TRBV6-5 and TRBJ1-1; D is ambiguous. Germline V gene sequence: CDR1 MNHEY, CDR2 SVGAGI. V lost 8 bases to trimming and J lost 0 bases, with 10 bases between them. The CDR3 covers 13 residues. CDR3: CASGRSMNTEAFF. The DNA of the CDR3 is TGTGCCAGCGGAAGGAGCATGAACACTGAAGCTTTCTTT.

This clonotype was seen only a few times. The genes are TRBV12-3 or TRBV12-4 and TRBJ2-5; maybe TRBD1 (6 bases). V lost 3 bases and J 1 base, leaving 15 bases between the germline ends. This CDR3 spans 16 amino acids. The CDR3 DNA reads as TGTGCCAGCAGTTTCGGCAGGGGACAACTCCAAGAGACCCAGTACTTC. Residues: CASSFGRGQLQETQYF.

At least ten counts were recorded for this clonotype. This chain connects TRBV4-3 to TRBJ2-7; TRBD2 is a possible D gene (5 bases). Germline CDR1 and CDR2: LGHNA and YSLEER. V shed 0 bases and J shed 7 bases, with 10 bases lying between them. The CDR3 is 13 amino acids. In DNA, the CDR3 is TGCGCCAGCAGCCAAGATCACGGGAAAGAGCAGTACTTC. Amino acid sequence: CASSQDHGKEQYF.

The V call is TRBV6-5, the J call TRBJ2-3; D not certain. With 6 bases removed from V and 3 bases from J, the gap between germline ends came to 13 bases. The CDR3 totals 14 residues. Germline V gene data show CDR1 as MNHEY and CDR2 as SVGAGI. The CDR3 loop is CASRTRRPTDTQYF. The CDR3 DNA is TGTGCCAGCAGAACACGGCGGCCGACAGATACGCAGTATTTT.

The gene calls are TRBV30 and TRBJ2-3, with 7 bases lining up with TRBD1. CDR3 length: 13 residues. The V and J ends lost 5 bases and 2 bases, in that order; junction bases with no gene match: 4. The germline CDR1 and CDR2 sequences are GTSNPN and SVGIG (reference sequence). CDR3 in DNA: TGTGCCTGGTCCAGGGGGAACACAGATACGCAGTATTTT. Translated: CAWSRGNTDTQYF.